This T cell receptor (beta chain) comes out of a study of T-cell reconstitution after alpha-beta-depleted transplantation in children. Molecular barcoding with unique molecular identifiers was used for the TCRbeta library. TCRdb redid the calling of the PCR reads with MiXCR, one entry per CDR3 protein. The profile shows approximately 350,000 distinct CDR3 sequences, 15% to 20% of them singletons. Overall study results and limits: As was reported, about two months after transplant, alpha-beta T cells came from several hundred expanded graft clones. After transplant, high TCRbeta diversity at day 60 in some patients arose from surviving recipient T cells and thymic progenitors.

This clonotype has a count of ten or more. Its target is unknown. The V segment lost 5 bases and the J segment 5 bases; nucleotides outside the gene matches: 2. This CDR3 comprises 13 residues. Looked up from germline, CDR1 is SGHRS and CDR2 is YFSETQ. The TCR originated in a male patient between 2 and 10 years old who had a stem cell transplant for acute lymphoblastic leukemia, so the T cells may come from the graft donor. The sample was PBMCs, mostly from graft donor cells, taken 360 days after TCRalphabeta/CD19-depleted stem cell transplant. V and J are TRBV5-1 and TRBJ2-2; the match to TRBD1 covers 8 bases. CDR3 bases: TGCGCCAGCAGGACAGGGGAGACCGGGGAGCTGTTTTTT. It translates to CASRTGETGELFF.